This TCR beta chain derives from a study of blood T cells in healthy people across ages (dated by TCRdb to between 2014 and 2017). Regarding the complete study: In model experiments, roughly one uniquely barcoded TCR beta cDNA molecule per two T cells was captured by template switching. Age-related changes in TCR beta repertoire diversity were measured in the study by deep sequencing normalized with unique cDNA molecular identifiers. The donors were split into four age groups: young (average about 15 years), middle-aged (about 40), aged (over 55) and long-lived (roughly 77). Two additional independent replicas of 1 million unique cDNA reads from the same blood draw were analyzed for two donors (one aged 18 to 30 and one aged 80 or older). General conclusions and limits of the study: Observed TCR beta diversity per million T cells fell roughly linearly with age, and a significant reduction was already apparent by age roughly 40. Compared with the aged group, the long-lived group had more naive CD4+ T cells, fewer expanded clones and increased TCR diversity, a pattern suggesting age selection. The CMV infection status of donors was not known, potentially confounding age-related changes in expanded clonotypes. Bulk unsorted PBMC profiling prevented conclusive comparison of naive and antigen-experienced compartments. There was a strong correlation between observed TCR beta diversity and the percentage of naive T cells measured by flow cytometry. Estimates of total diversity based on one million sequenced T cells were regarded as lower bounds and as underestimates.

Library prep was done by 5' RACE. Data came from an Illumina HiSeq 2500. A second PCR of 7 to 11 cycles was performed with a sample-barcoded 5' primer and a J-beta primer mix. A unique molecular identifier was introduced onto each TCR beta cDNA molecule by a template-switch 5' adaptor carrying 12 random nucleotides. At least 3 million CDR3-containing paired-end reads were obtained from each sample. First-strand cDNA was synthesized from all RNA with the Mint cDNA synthesis kit, primed by a TRBC-specific oligonucleotide. All cDNA was treated with uracil-DNA glycosylase and then went through a first 18-cycle PCR with the universal primers M1SS and BC2_uni_R. Concerning the study's data processing: For normalization, 1 million high-quality reads, each with a distinct molecular identifier, were randomly selected from each sample. Instead of being binned into consensus sequences, reads that shared molecular identifiers were thrown out. MiTCR, with a Q25 quality threshold and the strictest error-elimination algorithm, was used for CDR3 identification, clonotype clustering and error correction. A nonparametric unseen species model using Euler transformation provided a lower-bound estimate of total TCR beta diversity. TCRdb passed the public sequencing reads through fastp at Q25 and MiXCR, retaining productive beta sequences. Rows with one shared CDR3 protein collapse into an entry with the most common genes and DNA. These V and J calls originate from TCRdb's pipeline instead of the authors' own analysis. This sample has approximately 800,000 distinct CDR3 sequences in its table, and roughly 24% of those were observed once. The ten top clones hold roughly 3.1% of the sample.

In this sample, this clonotype turned up a few times. Its recognized antigen is unknown. Base qualities were left out, and no much larger clone turns up one base away. Systemically healthy Caucasian individuals from Russia, approximately 39 in total and aged roughly 6 to 100 years, were included as donors. Ten milliliters of peripheral blood were drawn from each donor into EDTA-treated Vacutainer tubes. Ficoll-Paque density-gradient centrifugation was used to isolate PBMCs, with at least 6 million per sample. Total RNA, at least 5 micrograms per sample, was extracted from PBMCs with Trizol reagent. Naive CD45RAhigh/CD27high T cell percentages were measured by flow cytometry on a PBMC aliquot from every donor. The CDR3 has 15 amino acids, counting the end cysteine and phenylalanine. The only DNA kept is the CDR3, 45 bases in frame from the first base. V is pruned by 5 bases and J by 7 bases, leaving 9 bases of the junction without a gene match. CDR1 and CDR2 are read off the germline V gene as SGHTA and FQGNSA.

These data also featured in a second study, about T cells of mothers and their children. The second paper states: Donors were nine systemically healthy Caucasian individuals: three mothers and their six children. cDNA synthesis consumed the entire amount of extracted RNA, loaded at about 1.6 ug RNA in each 15 ul reaction. In the second PCR, the M1S primer added sample barcodes and 2-4 random nucleotides. More than 9 million TCR beta CDR3 reads were obtained from each mother, and 2.5 million to 3.5 million reads were obtained from each child. In both related and unrelated pairs, thymic selection shapes the output of TCR recombination in a similar way, with inherited differences having only a minor effect. Normalized repertoire overlap in related mother-child pairs was always slightly higher than in unrelated mother-child pairs, but the difference was never significant. Persistent microchimeric T cell clones were not detected, at a sensitivity of 85 to 100 clones per million clonotypes. The study used deep NGS to compare TCR beta repertoires of mothers and children, seeking features distinguishing related mother-child pairs from unrelated individuals. Mothers averaged approximately 41 +/- 4 years of age and children averaged about 10 +/- 4 years. After adapter ligation with NEBNext reagents, the libraries were sequenced on Illumina HiSeq 2000 with 100+100 nt paired-end reads. To prevent cross-contamination, the mother and child libraries were prepared a month apart and were sequenced in separate runs. Between about 500,000 and 2,300,000 distinct TCR beta clonotypes were identified per donor. Naive TCR beta clonotypes were estimated from low-frequency clonotypes matched to each donor's FACS-determined naive share, without sorting.

Rearrangement joined TRBV7-2 to TRBJ2-1; TRBD1 aligns with 9 central bases. The sequence was collected from a boy aged 5-17 years in good health. The sequencing sample was made of blood. The CDR3 is CASSPRDRARNEQFF. The base sequence is TGTGCCAGCAGCCCCCGGGACAGGGCAAGGAATGAGCAGTTCTTC.